A selection of T cell receptor beta chains follows, all from one sample in a study of blood T cell repertoires in COVID-19. Clones were sequenced by immunoSEQ multiplex PCR, and TCRdb holds only the in-frame ones, with some missing. This table holds 20,000 to 30,000 clones, around 81% found once. The specimen was peripheral blood. These TCRs come from a man in his sixties or seventies with acute or convalescent COVID-19. Each CDR3 is given with its conserved first and last residue. A D gene is named only where the DNA matches it firmly. Size values are once, few and many counts, or a class for expanded clones, and some rows have none.

len,d_gene,abundance,v_gene,j_gene,CDR3nt,CDR3aa
14,NA,NA,TRBV5-6,TRBJ1-2,TGTGCCAGCAGCCGTCTCCAGGGTGACTATGGCTACACCTTC,CASSRLQGDYGYTF
16,TRBD1,once,TRBV7-9,TRBJ1-2,TGTGCCAGCAACTCGGATCATACAGGGGCACACGATGGCTACACCTTC,CASNSDHTGAHDGYTF
16,TRBD2,NA,TRBV6-6,TRBJ2-1,TGTGCCAGCAGCAATAGCGGGGGGGCCGGTCAGGGTGAGCAGTTCTTC,CASSNSGGAGQGEQFF
16,TRBD2,NA,TRBV7-2,TRBJ2-7,TGTGCCAGCAGCTTAGATCCTAGCGGGAGCTCCTACGAGCAGTACTTC,CASSLDPSGSSYEQYF
13,NA,NA,TRBV10-3,TRBJ2-3,TGTGCCATCAGTGCACAGGCTACAGGTACGCAGTATTTT,CAISAQATGTQYF
12,NA,NA,TRBV30,TRBJ1-5,TGTGCCTGGAGTGTCAGTAATCAGCCCCAGCATTTT,CAWSVSNQPQHF
15,NA,NA,TRBV5-6,TRBJ1-5,TGTGCCAGCAGCCTGGATTCCGGGAGGAATCAGCCCCAGCATTTT,CASSLDSGRNQPQHF
13,NA,NA,TRBV25-1,TRBJ2-3,TGTGCCAGCAGTCTCAGTCCGACAGATACGCAGTATTTT,CASSLSPTDTQYF
16,TRBD1,NA,TRBV7-9,TRBJ1-6,TGTGCCAGCAGCTTACAGGGGGCGATCTATAATTCACCCCTCCACTTT,CASSLQGAIYNSPLHF
14,NA,once,TRBV5-6,TRBJ1-2,TGTGCCAGCAGATCCGCCGGGACAAACTACGGCTACACCTTC,CASRSAGTNYGYTF
14,NA,NA,TRBV7-9,TRBJ2-2,TGTGCCAGCAGCTTATCAAACAGCCACGGGGAGCTGTTTTTT,CASSLSNSHGELFF
13,TRBD2,NA,TRBV12-3/TRBV12-4,TRBJ2-5,TGTGCCAGCACCGAAGCGGGAACAGAGACCCAGTACTTC,CASTEAGTETQYF
16,TRBD2,NA,TRBV5-1,TRBJ2-7,TGCGCCAGCAGCTTCCGTATGAGCGGGGGGGACAACGAGCAGTACTTC,CASSFRMSGGDNEQYF
13,NA,NA,TRBV5-1,TRBJ2-5,TGCGCCAGCAGCTTGGATATTATAGAGACCCAGTACTTC,CASSLDIIETQYF
14,NA,NA,TRBV6-5,TRBJ1-1,TGTGCCAGCAGGTTGACAGATATGAACACTGAAGCTTTCTTT,CASRLTDMNTEAFF
16,TRBD2,NA,TRBV3-1/TRBV3-2,TRBJ2-2,TGTGCCAGCAGCCAAAGGGCGGGAGGGGCGGCCGGGGAGCTGTTTTTT,CASSQRAGGAAGELFF
15,TRBD1,NA,TRBV2,TRBJ2-2,TGTGCCAGCAGTGAGACAGGGGGCGTCGCCGGGGAGCTGTTTTTT,CASSETGGVAGELFF
16,TRBD1,NA,TRBV4-1,TRBJ1-5,TGCGCCAGCAGCCATACAGGGGGAGCGGTGGCGTCGGGCCTGCATTTT,CASSHTGGAVASGLHF
12,TRBD1,once,TRBV3-1/TRBV3-2,TRBJ2-5,TGTGCCAGCAGCCACAGGGGGGAGACCCAGTACTTC,CASSHRGETQYF
17,TRBD2,NA,TRBV3-1/TRBV3-2,TRBJ2-1,TGTGCCAGCAGCCTCTGGGGCGGGGGGGGCCGTTACAATGAGCAGTTCTTC,CASSLWGGGGRYNEQFF
14,NA,once,TRBV7-9,TRBJ1-1,TGTGCCAGCAGCTTAGGAGGGGGTAGCACTGAAGCTTTCTTT,CASSLGGGSTEAFF
16,NA,NA,TRBV29-1,TRBJ2-3,TGCAGCGTTGTTGACGGTCTTAAGCGGAGCACAGATACGCAGTATTTT,CSVVDGLKRSTDTQYF
16,TRBD2,NA,TRBV5-4,TRBJ2-2,TGTGCCAGCAGCTCCGGGACTAGCGGAAACACCGGGGAGCTGTTTTTT,CASSSGTSGNTGELFF
13,TRBD2,NA,TRBV19,TRBJ2-7,TGTGCCAGTAGTCTTCTTCTAGCGGGAGAGCAGTACTTC,CASSLLLAGEQYF
17,NA,once,TRBV6-6,TRBJ2-2,TGTGCCAGCAGTCCTAGAGGGGGCGCGGGAAACACCGGGGAGCTGTTTTTT,CASSPRGGAGNTGELFF
16,TRBD1,NA,TRBV19,TRBJ1-1,TGTGCCAGTAGAGATGGACAGGGTGGGATGAACACTGAAGCTTTCTTT,CASRDGQGGMNTEAFF
16,TRBD2,once,TRBV15,TRBJ2-3,TGTGCCACCAGCGGGGGGGACTACAGTAACACAGATACGCAGTATTTT,CATSGGDYSNTDTQYF
13,NA,few,TRBV9,TRBJ1-3,TGTGCCAGCAGCACAGGACAGGGAAACACCATATATTTT,CASSTGQGNTIYF
18,TRBD2,once,TRBV9,TRBJ2-3,TGTGCCAGCAGCGTAGTTAGCCAGAGCGGGGGGGCCTCAGATACGCAGTATTTT,CASSVVSQSGGASDTQYF
15,TRBD1,NA,TRBV4-1,TRBJ2-5,TGCGCCAGCAGCCAAGACGAGACAGGGGGCTTGACCCAGTACTTC,CASSQDETGGLTQYF
15,NA,NA,TRBV6-5,TRBJ1-3,TGTGCCAGCAGTAGGGACTCAGGCTCTGGAAACACCATATATTTT,CASSRDSGSGNTIYF
14,NA,few,TRBV19,TRBJ2-7,TGTGCCAGTAGTAGACAGGTGAGCTCCTACGAGCAGTACTTC,CASSRQVSSYEQYF
17,NA,few,TRBV4-3,TRBJ2-2,TGCGCCAGCAGCCGGATCCGGGACTGGGGGAACACCGGGGAGCTGTTTTTT,CASSRIRDWGNTGELFF
15,NA,NA,TRBV11-2,TRBJ1-5,TGTGCCAGCAGCCCCGGTCAGGGTCTCGGTCAGCCCCAGCATTTT,CASSPGQGLGQPQHF
16,NA,NA,TRBV18,TRBJ2-1,TGTGCCAGCTCACGACGGGGAATAGCGGCCGACAATGAGCAGTTCTTC,CASSRRGIAADNEQFF
15,TRBD1,NA,TRBV3-1/TRBV3-2,TRBJ1-6,TGTGCCAGCAGCCTGGACAGGGCCCAAAGTTCACCCCTCCACTTT,CASSLDRAQSSPLHF
16,TRBD2,NA,TRBV5-6,TRBJ2-1,TGTGCCAGCAGCTTGGGGTTTAGCGGGGGGGCCGATGAGCAGTTCTTC,CASSLGFSGGADEQFF
15,NA,NA,TRBV4-1,TRBJ1-1,TGCGCCAGCAGCCAAGGTTGGGGCGCAGACACTGAAGCTTTCTTT,CASSQGWGADTEAFF
14,NA,NA,TRBV19,TRBJ1-5,TGTGCCAGTAGCCGGTCGGGGGGCAATCAGCCCCAGCATTTT,CASSRSGGNQPQHF
16,TRBD2,few,TRBV5-1,TRBJ2-3,TGCGCCAGCAGCTTTCTGACTAGCGGGGGAACAGATACGCAGTATTTT,CASSFLTSGGTDTQYF
13,TRBD2,NA,TRBV12-3/TRBV12-4,TRBJ2-7,TGTGCCAGCAGTCGGGACTACGGCTACGAGCAGTACTTC,CASSRDYGYEQYF
13,TRBD1,NA,TRBV19,TRBJ1-2,TGTGCCAGTAGTAACCGGGACAGGGAAGGCTACACCTTC,CASSNRDREGYTF
13,NA,NA,TRBV5-1,TRBJ2-7,TGCGCCAGCAGCCCTGACATCCCCTACGAGCAGTACTTC,CASSPDIPYEQYF
17,NA,NA,TRBV5-6,TRBJ2-2,TGTGCCAGCAGCGACTCTTCTCCAGGGGCGAACACCGGGGAGCTGTTTTTT,CASSDSSPGANTGELFF